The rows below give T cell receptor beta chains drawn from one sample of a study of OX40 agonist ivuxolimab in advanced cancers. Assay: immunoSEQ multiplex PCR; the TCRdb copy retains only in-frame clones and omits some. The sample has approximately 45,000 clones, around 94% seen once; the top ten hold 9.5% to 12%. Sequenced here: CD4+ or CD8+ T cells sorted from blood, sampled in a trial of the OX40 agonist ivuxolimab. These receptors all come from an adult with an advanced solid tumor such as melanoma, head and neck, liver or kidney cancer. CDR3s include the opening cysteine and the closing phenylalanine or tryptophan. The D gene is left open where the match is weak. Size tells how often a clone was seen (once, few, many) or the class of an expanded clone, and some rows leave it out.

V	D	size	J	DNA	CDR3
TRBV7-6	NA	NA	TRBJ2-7	TGTGCCAGCAGCTTAGCCTCGCGGGGCTACGAGCAGTACTTC	CASSLASRGYEQYF
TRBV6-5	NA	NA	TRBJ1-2	TGTGCCAGCAGTTACTCAACAACGGGTAACTATGGCTACACCTTC	CASSYSTTGNYGYTF
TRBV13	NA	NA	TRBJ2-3	TGTGCCAGCAGCTTGGGCGGGGATACGCAGTATTTT	CASSLGGDTQYF
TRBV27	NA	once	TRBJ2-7	TGTGCCAGTAGGAAGACGGGACTGTCTGAAGAGCAGTACTTC	CASRKTGLSEEQYF
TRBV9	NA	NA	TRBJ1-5	TGTGCCAGCAGCGTAGGGGGCAGCAATCAGCCCCAGCATTTT	CASSVGGSNQPQHF
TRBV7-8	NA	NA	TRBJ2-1	TGTGCCAGCAGCTTATCCGGAGGGCAAAATGAGCAGTTCTTC	CASSLSGGQNEQFF
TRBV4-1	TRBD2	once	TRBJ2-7	TGCGCCAGCAGCCAGGGGCCGGGAGGGCGGGCCTACGAGCAGTACTTC	CASSQGPGGRAYEQYF
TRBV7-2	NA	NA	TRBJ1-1	TGTGCCAGCAGCCCTTCGGTAGGGGATCCTGAAGCTTTCTTT	CASSPSVGDPEAFF
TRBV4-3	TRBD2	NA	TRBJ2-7	TGCGCCAGCAGCCAAGGATGGGTAGCGGGAGGGACCTACGAGCAGTACTTC	CASSQGWVAGGTYEQYF
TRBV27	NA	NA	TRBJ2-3	TGTGCCAGCAGTTTCCTCAAGCGGGCAGATACGCAGTATTTT	CASSFLKRADTQYF
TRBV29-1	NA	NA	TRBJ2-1	TGCAGCGAGGGGGGATACACTGAGCAGTTCTTC	CSEGGYTEQFF
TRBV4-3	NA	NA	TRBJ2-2	TGCGCCAGCAGCCAATCCCGCACGCTAGTACTGGGGAACACCGGGGAGCTGTTTTTT	CASSQSRTLVLGNTGELFF
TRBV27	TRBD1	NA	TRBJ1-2	TGTGCCAGCAGTGGAACCGGGACAGCTTATGGCTACACCTTC	CASSGTGTAYGYTF
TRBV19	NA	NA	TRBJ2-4	TGTGCCAGTAGGTCCCGGGACAGTATGACGGGACTCCCGATAGCCAAAAACATTCAGTACTTC	CASRSRDSMTGLPIAKNIQYF
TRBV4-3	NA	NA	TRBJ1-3	TGCGCCAGCAGCCAAGCCTCCGGGGTCTCTGGAAACACCATATATTTT	CASSQASGVSGNTIYF
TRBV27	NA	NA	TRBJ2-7	TGTGCCAGCAGTTTATCGATTAGCTACGAGCAGTACTTC	CASSLSISYEQYF
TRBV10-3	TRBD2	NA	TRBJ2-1	TGTGCCATCAGTCCAGCGGGAGGGGCCGATGAGCAGTTCTTC	CAISPAGGADEQFF
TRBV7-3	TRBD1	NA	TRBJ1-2	TGTGCCAGCAGCCCCTGGGACAGGGTAAGCTATGGCTACACCTTC	CASSPWDRVSYGYTF
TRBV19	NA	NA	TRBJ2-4	TGTGCCAGTAGGAAACCCGGGTTTGGCAAAAACATTCAGTACTTC	CASRKPGFGKNIQYF
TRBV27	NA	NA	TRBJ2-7	TGTGCCAGCAGTTTATCAGGGGCGGGGAGAATGGAGCAGTACTTC	CASSLSGAGRMEQYF
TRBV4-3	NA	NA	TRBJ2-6	TGCGCCAGCAGCCCTTACATTACGTTCGGAGCTGGGGCCAACGTCCTGACTTTC	CASSPYITFGAGANVLTF
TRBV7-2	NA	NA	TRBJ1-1	TGTGCCAGCAGCTTAGGGGCACCTGAAGCTTTCTTT	CASSLGAPEAFF